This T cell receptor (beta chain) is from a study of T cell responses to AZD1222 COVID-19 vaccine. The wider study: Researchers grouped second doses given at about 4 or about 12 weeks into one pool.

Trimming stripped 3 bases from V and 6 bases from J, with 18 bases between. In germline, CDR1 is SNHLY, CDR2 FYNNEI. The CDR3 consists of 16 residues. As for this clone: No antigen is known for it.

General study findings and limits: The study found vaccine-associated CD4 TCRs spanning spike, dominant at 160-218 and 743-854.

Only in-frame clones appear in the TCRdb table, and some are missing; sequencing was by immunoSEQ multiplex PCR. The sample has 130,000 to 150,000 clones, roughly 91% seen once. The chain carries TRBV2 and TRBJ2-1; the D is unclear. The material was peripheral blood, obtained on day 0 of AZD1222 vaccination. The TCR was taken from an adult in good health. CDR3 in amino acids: CASSESRLRPLNEQFF. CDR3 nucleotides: TGTGCCAGCAGTGAGTCTAGATTGAGGCCCCTCAATGAGCAGTTCTTC.